The following is a T cell receptor (beta chain) sequence with its context. What it recognizes is unknown. The CDR3 is 14 residues long. Germline CDR1 reads KGHSH; CDR2 reads LQKENI. Trimming removed 4 bases from V and 2 bases from J, with 9 bases in between. The PCR employed 60 Vbeta primers together with 13 Jbeta primers. Repertoires were generated with immunoSEQ multiplex PCR, while TCRdb's copy carries only in-frame clones and drops some. This table has 100,000 to 150,000 clones, under 85% appearing once. The data were obtained in a study of cytomegalovirus exposure and HLA in healthy donors. Study-wide context: A prior study identified 110 million or so unique TCR beta sequences from 200 million or so T cells. Overall study results and limits: Reportedly, fewer N-insertions than the approximately 700-donor mean appeared in an Asian-associated ancestry cluster in a later analysis.

This chain links TRBV18 with TRBJ1-5, with D possibly being TRBD1 (6 bases). The TCR sequence derives from a boy younger than 18 in good health and CMV-seronegative. Sequenced sample: PBMCs. Here the CDR3 reads CASSLQGGNQPQHF. CDR3 nucleotide sequence: TGTGCCAGCTCACTACAGGGAGGCAATCAGCCCCAGCATTTT.